This T cell receptor beta chain was retrieved from a study of blood T cells in healthy people across ages. PCR was performed a second time for about 6 to 11 cycles using a sample-barcoded 5' primer and a J-beta primer mix. TCRdb reprocessed the 5' RACE reads with MiXCR, giving one entry per CDR3 protein. The sample holds approximately 1.5 million distinct CDR3 sequences, roughly 43% seen once. Germline CDR1 and CDR2: MGHRA and YSYEKL. The CDR3 sequence is 15 residues long. The V gene lost 1 base and the J gene lost 3 bases, with 13 bases spanning the gap. Material: blood. This sequence originates from a woman under 30 in good health. The V and J genes are TRBV4-1 and TRBJ2-7; D unresolved. The CDR3 DNA is TGCGCCAGCAGCCAAGTACGAGGAATATACTACGAGCAGTACTTC. The encoded protein is CASSQVRGIYYEQYF.